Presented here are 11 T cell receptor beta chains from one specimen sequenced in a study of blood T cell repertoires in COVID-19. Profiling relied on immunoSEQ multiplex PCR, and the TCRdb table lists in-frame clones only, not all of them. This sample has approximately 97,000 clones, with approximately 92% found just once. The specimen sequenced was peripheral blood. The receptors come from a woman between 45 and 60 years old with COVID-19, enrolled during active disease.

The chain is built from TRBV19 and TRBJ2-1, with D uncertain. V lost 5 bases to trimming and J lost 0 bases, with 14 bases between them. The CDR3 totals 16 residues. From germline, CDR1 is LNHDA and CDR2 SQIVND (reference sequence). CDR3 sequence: CASSLHAESSYNEQFF. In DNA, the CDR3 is TGTGCCAGTAGTCTCCACGCCGAGAGCTCCTACAATGAGCAGTTCTTC.

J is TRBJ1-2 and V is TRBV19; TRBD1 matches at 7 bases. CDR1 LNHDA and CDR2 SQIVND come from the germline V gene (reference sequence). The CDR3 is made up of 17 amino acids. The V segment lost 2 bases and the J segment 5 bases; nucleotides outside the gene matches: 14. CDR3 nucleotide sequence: TGTGCCAGTAGTATAAGGGGGCGATGGACGGGGTCGTATGGCTACACCTTC. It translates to CASSIRGRWTGSYGYTF.

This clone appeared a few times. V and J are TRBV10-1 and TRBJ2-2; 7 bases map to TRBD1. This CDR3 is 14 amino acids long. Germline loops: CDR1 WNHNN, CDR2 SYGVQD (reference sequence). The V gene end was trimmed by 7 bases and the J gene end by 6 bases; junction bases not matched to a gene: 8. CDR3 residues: CASTKDRWAGELFF. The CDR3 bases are TGCGCCAGCACCAAGGACAGGTGGGCCGGGGAGCTGTTTTTT.

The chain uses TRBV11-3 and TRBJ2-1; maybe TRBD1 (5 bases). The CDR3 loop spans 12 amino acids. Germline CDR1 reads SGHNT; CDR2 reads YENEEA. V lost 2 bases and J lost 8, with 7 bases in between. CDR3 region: CASSLRGHEQFF. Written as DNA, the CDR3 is TGTGCCAGCAGCTTAAGGGGTCATGAGCAGTTCTTC.

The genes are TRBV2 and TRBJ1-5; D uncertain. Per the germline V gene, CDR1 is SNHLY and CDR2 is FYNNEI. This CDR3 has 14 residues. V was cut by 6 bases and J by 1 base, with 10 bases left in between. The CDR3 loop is CASSGGRSNQPQHF. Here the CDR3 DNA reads TGTGCCAGCAGCGGAGGGAGGAGCAATCAGCCCCAGCATTTT.

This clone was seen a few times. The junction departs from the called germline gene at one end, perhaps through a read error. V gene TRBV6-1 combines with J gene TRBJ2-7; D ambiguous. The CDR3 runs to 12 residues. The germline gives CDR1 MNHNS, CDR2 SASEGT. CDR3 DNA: TGTGCCAGCAGTGATTTCGAAACAGCCCTCAACTTC. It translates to CASSDFETALNF.

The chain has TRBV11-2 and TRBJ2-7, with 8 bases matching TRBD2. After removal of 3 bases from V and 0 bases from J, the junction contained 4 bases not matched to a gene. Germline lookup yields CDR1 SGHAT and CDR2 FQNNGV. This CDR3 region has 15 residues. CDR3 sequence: CASSFRAGDSYEQYF. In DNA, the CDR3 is TGTGCCAGCAGCTTTCGAGCGGGGGACTCCTACGAGCAGTACTTC.

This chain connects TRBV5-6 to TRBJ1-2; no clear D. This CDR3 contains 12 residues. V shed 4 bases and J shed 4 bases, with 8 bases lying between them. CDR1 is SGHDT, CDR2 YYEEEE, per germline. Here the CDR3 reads CASSTIGYGYTF. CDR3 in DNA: TGTGCCAGCAGCACTATAGGCTATGGCTACACCTTC.

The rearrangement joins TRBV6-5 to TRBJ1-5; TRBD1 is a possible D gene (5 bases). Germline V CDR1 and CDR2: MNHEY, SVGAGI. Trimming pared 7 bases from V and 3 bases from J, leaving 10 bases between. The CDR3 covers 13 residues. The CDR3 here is CASTWGLNQPQHF. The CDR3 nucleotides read TGTGCCAGCACCTGGGGACTCAATCAGCCCCAGCATTTT.

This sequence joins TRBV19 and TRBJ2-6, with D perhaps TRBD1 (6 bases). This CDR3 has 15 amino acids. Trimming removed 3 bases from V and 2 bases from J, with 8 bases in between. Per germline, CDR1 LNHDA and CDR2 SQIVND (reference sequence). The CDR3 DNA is TGTGCCAGTAGTATGGGGACAACTGGGGCCAACGTCCTGACTTTC. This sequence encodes CASSMGTTGANVLTF.

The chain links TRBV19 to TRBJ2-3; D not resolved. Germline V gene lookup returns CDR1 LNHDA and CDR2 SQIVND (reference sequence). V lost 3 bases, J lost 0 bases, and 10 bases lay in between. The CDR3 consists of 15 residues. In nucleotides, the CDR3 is TGTGCCAGTAGTATCTCCCCGTTGAGCACAGATACGCAGTATTTT. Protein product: CASSISPLSTDTQYF.